This T cell receptor (beta chain) was identified during a study of ipilimumab plus nivolumab after autologous stem cell transplantation. Some clones are missing from TCRdb's copy, which holds only in-frame ones; the method was immunoSEQ multiplex PCR. Altogether 15,000 to 20,000 clones are present, 70% to 90% being singletons, with the ten largest covering roughly 19%. Patients got ipilimumab 1 mg/kg beginning 14 to 28 days post-transplant. Patients received nivolumab 3 mg/kg at weeks 1, 4, 7, 10, then fortnightly to week 26. V was trimmed by 0 bases and J by 3 bases, leaving 10 bases between them. CDR3 length equals 15 residues. The germline CDR1 and CDR2 sequences are SGHVS and FNYEAQ.

This receptor was identified in a male donor with diffuse large B-cell lymphoma. This sequence joins TRBV7-6 and TRBJ2-3, with a tentative D call TRBD2 (7 bases). Sequences were derived from PBMCs, sampled in a trial of ipilimumab plus nivolumab as post-transplant consolidation. CDR3 protein: CASSLAGGPTDTQYF. For the CDR3, the DNA is TGTGCCAGCAGCTTAGCGGGGGGGCCAACAGATACGCAGTATTTT.